The 25 T cell receptor beta chains reported below all come from one sample, sequenced in a study of blood T cell repertoires in COVID-19. Profiling relied on immunoSEQ multiplex PCR, and the TCRdb table lists in-frame clones only, not all of them. The table lists roughly 410,000 clones, roughly 86% of them singletons, with about 2.3% in the top ten. Sequenced: peripheral blood. These receptors all stem from a woman aged 60-75 years with COVID-19, enrolled during active disease.

The V and J genes are TRBV2 and TRBJ1-1; 9 positions agree with TRBD1. The CDR3 totals 13 residues. Trimming cost V 7 bases and J 4 bases; bases outside gene matches: 4. Germline values: CDR1 SNHLY, CDR2 FYNNEI. The DNA of the CDR3 is TGTGCCAGCACACAACAGGGGGCCACTGAAGCTTTCTTT. This encodes CASTQQGATEAFF.

The gene calls are TRBV15 and TRBJ1-1; D ambiguous. Germline values: CDR1 LNHNV, CDR2 YYDKDF (reference sequence). The CDR3 has 13 amino acids. The ends were cut back, 1 base at V and 5 bases at J, with 8 bases in the middle. This chain's CDR3 is CATSRVRVTEAFF. The CDR3 DNA sequence: TGTGCCACCAGCAGAGTGAGGGTAACTGAAGCTTTCTTT.

This chain connects TRBV7-9 to TRBJ2-7; 9 bases agree with TRBD2. The ends lost 5 bases at V and 2 bases at J; junction bases unmatched: 7. The CDR3 is 15 amino acids. Germline V lookup: CDR1 SEHNR, CDR2 FQNEAQ (reference sequence). The CDR3 region is CASSPDSGGTYEQYF. For the CDR3, the DNA is TGTGCCAGCAGCCCGGATAGCGGGGGCACCTACGAGCAGTACTTC.

This chain connects TRBV3-1 (or the pseudogene TRBV3-2) to TRBJ1-2; tentative D call: TRBD1 (6 bases). The CDR3 sequence is 15 residues long. V lost 4 bases and J 7 bases, leaving 19 bases between the germline ends. CDR1 and CDR2 (germline): LGHDT, YNNKEL (reference sequence). The CDR3 DNA reads TGTGCCAGCAGCCTATCAGGGGTGGGAATGGCTGGCTACACCTTC. Translated: CASSLSGVGMAGYTF.

The rearrangement links TRBV18 to TRBJ1-5, with 8 bases that match TRBD1. The CDR3 is 13 amino acids. Looked up from germline, CDR1 is KGHSH and CDR2 is LQKENI. After removal of 6 bases from V and 7 bases from J, the junction contained 5 bases not matched to a gene. CDR3 sequence reads: CASSKTGVQPQHF. CDR3 bases: TGTGCCAGCTCGAAGACAGGGGTCCAGCCCCAGCATTTT.

This clone has more than one count but fewer than ten. V is TRBV28 and J is TRBJ1-1; no clear D. V gave up 8 bases and J gave up 8 bases, with 12 bases separating them. The CDR3 extends over 11 amino acids. Looked up from germline, CDR1 is MDHEN and CDR2 is SYDVKM. The DNA for the CDR3 is TGTGCCAGCCTAGCTACCCGGGAAGCTTTCTTT. This codes for CASLATREAFF.

This clone was picked up one time. At the DNA level, this CDR3 is encoded by other sequences in the same sample as well. This chain uses TRBV5-1 with TRBJ1-2; no clear D gene. The CDR3 length is 12 residues. V lost 4 bases and J lost 6, with 10 bases in between. Germline V gene data show CDR1 as SGHRS and CDR2 as YFSETQ. The CDR3 nucleotides are TGCGCCAGCAGCAGGACGGGAGATGGCTACACCTTC. This encodes CASSRTGDGYTF. The full variable domain, its missing parts supplied by reference TRBV5-1 and TRBJ1-2, is KAGVTQTPRYLIKTRGQQVTLSCSPISGHRSVSWYQQTPGQGLQFLFEYFSETQRNKGNFPGRFSGRQFSNSRSEMNVSTLELGDSALYLCASSRTGDGYTFGSGTRLTVV.

This rearrangement joins TRBV6-6 to TRBJ1-1; unclear D gene. The CDR3 has 14 amino acids. The germline V gene has CDR1 MNHNY and CDR2 SVGAGI (reference sequence). V was pared by 6 bases and J by 0 bases, with 11 bases between. The CDR3 region has the DNA TGTGCCAGCAGGGGAGCAGATATGAACACTGAAGCTTTCTTT. Its translation is CASRGADMNTEAFF.

The chain links TRBV6-5 to TRBJ2-7; 7 bases line up with TRBD1. Germline CDR1 is MNHEY and CDR2 is SVGAGI. The CDR3 contains 13 residues. The ends lost 6 bases at V and 2 bases at J; junction bases unmatched: 4. The CDR3 DNA is TGTGCCAGCAGAAACAGGGGCGCCTACGAGCAGTACTTC. This gives the protein CASRNRGAYEQYF.

The chain is built from TRBV29-1 and TRBJ2-1; TRBD1 agrees at 10 bases. J was trimmed by 12 bases and V by 8 bases; bases with no gene match: 16. CDR1 and CDR2 (germline): SQVTM, ANQGSEA. CDR3 length equals 14 residues. The DNA for the CDR3 is TGCAGCACCCCGGGGACAGGGGATAGAATAGGGCAGTTCTTC. It specifies CSTPGTGDRIGQFF.

The rearrangement links TRBV15 to TRBJ2-7, with D perhaps matching TRBD1 (6 bases). V lost 6 bases to trimming and J lost 0 bases, with 12 bases between them. Per the germline V gene, CDR1 is LNHNV and CDR2 is YYDKDF (reference sequence). The length of the CDR3 is 14 residues. The CDR3 region is CATRPTGSSYEQYF. CDR3 DNA sequence: TGTGCCACCAGACCAACAGGGAGCTCCTACGAGCAGTACTTC.

The chain links TRBV2 to TRBJ1-2; D not resolved. The V end was cut by 2 bases, the J end by 4 bases, with 11 bases between. The CDR3 length is 14 residues. From germline, CDR1 is SNHLY and CDR2 FYNNEI. The CDR3 spells CASSESVQPYGYTF. In nucleotides, the CDR3 is TGTGCCAGCAGTGAAAGTGTACAGCCCTATGGCTACACCTTC.

This clone occurred a few times. CDR3 sequence (DNA): TGTGCCAGCAGTTTAAATCCGAACTACAGGGGGCGTAGGTCCAATGAGCAGTTCTTC. This translates into CASSLNPNYRGRRSNEQFF. The chain uses TRBV27 and TRBJ2-1; 9 nucleotides align to TRBD1. The CDR3 extends over 19 amino acids. The germline V gene encodes CDR1 MNHEY and CDR2 SMNVEV (reference sequence). The junction had 17 bases not matched to a gene; V was cut back by 2 bases and J by 6 bases.

The chain joins TRBV7-9 to TRBJ1-3; D is undetermined. The CDR3 covers 15 residues. CDR1 SEHNR and CDR2 FQNEAQ come from the germline V gene (reference sequence). V was clipped by 10 bases and J by 3 bases, with 19 bases between them. This CDR3 is CATQLRSGVGNTIYF. The CDR3 nucleotides read TGTGCCACCCAGCTTAGGTCGGGAGTTGGAAACACCATATATTTT.

About this clone: Distinct nucleotide sequences in the sample also encode this CDR3. V and J are TRBV2 and TRBJ1-1; D is uncertain. The V end was cut by 6 bases, the J end by 1 base, with 9 bases between. Germline CDR1 reads SNHLY; CDR2 reads FYNNEI. The CDR3 has 13 amino acids. CDR3 sequence reads: CASRADRNTEAFF. CDR3 sequence (DNA): TGTGCCAGCAGAGCTGATAGGAACACTGAAGCTTTCTTT.

The chain uses TRBV5-8 and TRBJ2-5; 7 nucleotides match TRBD1. The germline gives CDR1 SGHTS, CDR2 YDEGEE. V lost 1 base and J lost 5; bases outside the gene matches: 8. The CDR3 has 15 residues. The CDR3 DNA sequence: TGTGCCAGCAGCTTGTTTACAGGGGTCCTGGAGACCCAGTACTTC. Protein product: CASSLFTGVLETQYF.

The rearrangement uses TRBV9 and TRBJ2-1; D is ambiguous. In germline, CDR1 is SGDLS, CDR2 YYNGEE. CDR3 length: 14 residues. Trimming stripped 0 bases from V and 4 bases from J, with 8 bases between. The CDR3 protein is CASSVGSGYNEQFF. CDR3 DNA sequence: TGTGCCAGCAGCGTAGGATCAGGTTACAATGAGCAGTTCTTC.

The chain links TRBV19 to TRBJ1-2; a weak D match, TRBD1 (5 bases). Germline CDR1 reads LNHDA; CDR2 reads SQIVND (reference sequence). The CDR3 spans 18 residues. Trimming shortened V by 1 base and J by 3 bases, and 21 bases separated the two germline ends. This chain's CDR3 is CASSIGLGRVRPDYGYTF. CDR3 in DNA: TGTGCCAGTAGTATAGGCCTTGGCAGGGTCCGACCAGACTATGGCTACACCTTC. The variable domain in full, completed from reference TRBV19 and TRBJ1-2, reads DGGITQSPKYLFRKEGQNVTLSCEQNLNHDAMYWYRQDPGQGLRLIYYSQIVNDFQKGDIAEGYSVSREKKESFPLTVTSAQKNPTAFYLCASSIGLGRVRPDYGYTFGSGTRLTVV.

This chain uses TRBV5-1 with TRBJ1-3, with TRBD1 as a possible D gene (6 bases). The CDR3 spans 16 residues. Trimming took 5 bases from V and 0 from J, leaving 15 bases between them. Germline V gives CDR1 SGHRS, CDR2 YFSETQ. CDR3 in amino acids: CASSQVTGFSGNTIYF. The DNA of the CDR3 is TGCGCCAGCAGTCAAGTTACAGGGTTCTCTGGAAACACCATATATTTT.

This clone was counted a single time. The chain has TRBV5-1 and TRBJ2-5; 11 bases fit TRBD2. V lost 4 bases and J lost 11; bases outside the gene matches: 16. Germline loops: CDR1 SGHRS, CDR2 YFSETQ. CDR3 length: 16 amino acids. The CDR3 loop reads CASSPGTSGVWSTQYF. The CDR3 DNA follows: TGCGCCAGCAGCCCCGGGACTAGCGGAGTGTGGAGTACTCAGTACTTC. The variable domain in full, with the rest retrieved from reference TRBV5-1 and TRBJ2-5, is KAGVTQTPRYLIKTRGQQVTLSCSPISGHRSVSWYQQTPGQGLQFLFEYFSETQRNKGNFPGRFSGRQFSNSRSEMNVSTLELGDSALYLCASSPGTSGVWSTQYFGPGTRLLVL.

The rearrangement links TRBV3-1 (or the pseudogene TRBV3-2) to TRBJ1-1; possibly TRBD1 for D (5 bases). The germline V and J ends were trimmed by 5 bases and 4 bases, with 11 bases remaining between them. The CDR3 extends over 13 amino acids. Per the germline V gene, CDR1 is LGHDT and CDR2 is YNNKEL (reference sequence). CDR3 nucleotides: TGTGCCAGCAGCGCGCGACAGTTCACTGAAGCTTTCTTT. Protein: CASSARQFTEAFF.

V and J are TRBV18 and TRBJ1-1; D gene ambiguous. The CDR3 covers 14 residues. Germline V CDR1 and CDR2: KGHSH, LQKENI. V was clipped by 5 bases and J by 3 bases, with 13 bases between them. The DNA of the CDR3 is TGTGCCAGCTCAAGGTCGGGGAAAGACACTGAAGCTTTCTTT. This gives the protein CASSRSGKDTEAFF.

CDR3 residues: CASRGGLLAKNIQYF. The CDR3, as DNA: TGTGCCAGTAGGGGGGGGCTCCTAGCCAAAAACATTCAGTACTTC. The rearrangement joins TRBV19 to TRBJ2-4, with a tentative D call TRBD2 (7 bases). Germline-derived CDR1 and CDR2 are LNHDA and SQIVND (reference sequence). V lost 6 bases and J lost 0, with 12 bases in between. The CDR3 spans 15 residues.

V is TRBV6-5 and J is TRBJ1-2; no reliable D call. Per germline, CDR1 MNHEY and CDR2 SVGAGI. The CDR3 runs 14 residues. V was shortened by 5 bases and J by 5 bases, with 15 bases between the two germline ends. CDR3 region: CASSPRQVFYGYTF. The DNA of the CDR3 is TGTGCCAGCAGTCCCCGGCAGGTGTTTTATGGCTACACCTTC.

The V call is TRBV7-9, the J call TRBJ1-4; D is ambiguous. V gave up 5 bases and J gave up 0 bases, with 7 bases separating them. CDR3 length: 14 amino acids. CDR1 SEHNR and CDR2 FQNEAQ come from the germline V gene (reference sequence). CDR3 sequence reads: CASSPVSTNEKLFF. The CDR3 nucleotides are TGTGCCAGCAGCCCTGTGTCAACTAATGAAAAACTGTTTTTT.